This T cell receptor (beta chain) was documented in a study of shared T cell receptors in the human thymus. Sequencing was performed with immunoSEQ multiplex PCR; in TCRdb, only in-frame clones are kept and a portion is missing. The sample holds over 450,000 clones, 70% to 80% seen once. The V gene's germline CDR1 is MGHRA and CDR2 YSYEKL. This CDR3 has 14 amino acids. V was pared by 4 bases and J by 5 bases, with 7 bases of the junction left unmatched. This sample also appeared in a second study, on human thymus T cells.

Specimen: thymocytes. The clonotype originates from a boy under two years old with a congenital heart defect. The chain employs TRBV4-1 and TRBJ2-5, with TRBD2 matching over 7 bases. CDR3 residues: CASSRGRVRETQYF. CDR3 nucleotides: TGCGCCAGCAGCCGCGGGAGAGTGAGGGAGACCCAGTACTTC.